These T cell receptor beta chains were read from a single sample in a study of blood T cell repertoires in COVID-19. Profiled with immunoSEQ multiplex PCR; TCRdb holds only in-frame clones, not every one. Found here are approximately 310,000 clones, roughly 89% of them singletons; the top ten hold around 4.8%. The sequenced sample was PBMCs or T cells enriched from blood (not recorded which). These receptors all come from a man in his sixties who had recovered from COVID-19. Each CDR3 is given with its conserved first and last residue.

v_gene,len,CDR3aa
TRBV5-6,14,CASSRQGSGTEAFF
TRBV7-9,15,CASSLADNRDLGYTF
TRBV7-9,19,CASSLEFAGPHGGYNEQFF
TRBV3-1/TRBV3-2,15,CASSDPGLNTGELFF
TRBV10-1,12,CASSAWNTEAFF
TRBV14,14,CASSPGQAGSPLHF
TRBV5-1,16,CATTIFVGGGQETQYF
TRBV2,14,CASTDRGWGQPQHF
TRBV6-1,14,CASSWTGAGNTIYF
TRBV30,12,CAWSPSNQPQHF
TRBV10-1,13,CASRDSLNTEAFF
TRBV4-3,16,CASSQDGTGLVNTIYF
TRBV3-1/TRBV3-2,18,CASSQEGQRDIVNTEAFF
TRBV6-5,14,CASSSGSPYNEQFF
TRBV28,17,CASSLLGRERGTGELFF
TRBV11-1,16,CASSRTTGAYNSPLHF
TRBV6-5,14,CASTLQGSNQPQHF
TRBV7-2,15,CASSPWTGDYNEQFF
TRBV7-2,15,CASRQLSGTGTEAFF
TRBV19,12,CASSIGNRPQHF